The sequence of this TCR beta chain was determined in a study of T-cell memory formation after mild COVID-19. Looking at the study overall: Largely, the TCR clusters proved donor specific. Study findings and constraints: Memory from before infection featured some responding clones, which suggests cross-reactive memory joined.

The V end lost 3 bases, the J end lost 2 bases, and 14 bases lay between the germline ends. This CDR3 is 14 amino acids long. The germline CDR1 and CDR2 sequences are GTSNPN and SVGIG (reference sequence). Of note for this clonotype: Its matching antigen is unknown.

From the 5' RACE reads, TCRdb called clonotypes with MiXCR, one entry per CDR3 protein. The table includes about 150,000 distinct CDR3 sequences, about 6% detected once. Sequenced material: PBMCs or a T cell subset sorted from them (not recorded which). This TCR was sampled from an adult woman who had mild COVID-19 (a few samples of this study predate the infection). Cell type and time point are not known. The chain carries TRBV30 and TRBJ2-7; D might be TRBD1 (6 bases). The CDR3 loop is CAWREQGVPYEQYF. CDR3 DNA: TGTGCCTGGAGGGAACAGGGCGTTCCCTACGAGCAGTACTTC.